This T cell receptor (beta chain) emerged from a study of response to subunit inactivated influenza vaccine. Study conclusions and caveats: The authors suggested that every seasonal influenza vaccination recruits few new T cells.

Trimming removed 4 bases from V and 2 bases from J, with 12 bases in between. Germline CDR1 reads SGHRS; CDR2 reads YFSETQ. The CDR3 runs to 14 residues. TCRdb re-analysed the RT-PCR reads in MiXCR, keeping a single row per CDR3 protein. The table lists about 580,000 distinct CDR3 sequences, less than 15% of them singletons, with 11% in the top ten. This clonotype appeared a few times. The antigen is not known. This TCR was recovered from a man aged 50 or older who received an inactivated influenza vaccine. The specimen comprised PBMCs from blood, sampled 12 days after vaccination. This chain links TRBV5-1 with TRBJ1-2, with D tentatively TRBD1 (5 bases). The CDR3 loop is CASSTPTENYGYTF. The CDR3 coding sequence is TGCGCCAGCAGCACCCCGACAGAGAACTATGGCTACACCTTC.